A single sample is the source of the 18 T cell receptor beta chains below, sequenced in a study of tumor-infiltrating lymphocytes in primary liver carcinoma. TCR beta cDNA was prepared out of about 530 ng total RNA by means of a constant-region primer. ARM-PCR, slightly modified, supplied the TCR beta libraries through three nested multiplex PCR rounds. TRBV1-TRBV30 forward primers paired with a C-beta reverse primer were used in the first two PCR rounds, which ran roughly 9 cycles each. TCRdb fed the multiplex PCR reads into MiXCR, producing one record per CDR3 protein. The sample lists 300,000 to 350,000 distinct CDR3 sequences; around 50% were seen once. Germline DNA was also extracted, while the blood RNA originated from unsorted whole blood. Material: peripheral blood. The origin of the receptors is a woman in her 30s with primary liver carcinoma and hepatitis B virus infection.

This clonotype was detected a few times. The chain uses TRBV10-3 and TRBJ1-3; D is undetermined. The CDR3 sequence is 13 residues long. V lost 10 bases, J lost 0 bases, and 10 bases lay in between. The germline V gene encodes CDR1 ENHRY and CDR2 SYGVKD. CDR3 protein: CATMVNSGNTIYF. In DNA form, the CDR3 reads TGTGCCACCATGGTCAACTCTGGAAACACCATATATTTT.

This clonotype was seen ten or more times. This is likely a read error, given that the CDR3 carries no conserved phenylalanine or tryptophan at its end. The gene calls are TRBV12-3 or TRBV12-4 and TRBJ2-3, with TRBD2 matching 9 bases. V trimming: 6 bases; J trimming: 2 bases; junction bases outside the gene matches: 9. CDR3 size: 16 residues. The CDR3 spells CASSKQGTSSTDTQYI. The DNA of the CDR3 is TGTGCCAGCAGCAAACAAGGGACTAGCTCCACAGATACGCAGTATATT.

This clonotype was detected many times. This sequence joins TRBV12-3 or TRBV12-4 and TRBJ2-1, with 9 bases matching TRBD2. V lost 6 bases and J lost 2; bases outside the gene matches: 8. The CDR3 sequence is 16 residues long. The DNA of the CDR3 is TGTGCCAGCAGCCCCGGGACTAGCCTTACCTACAATGAGCAGTTCTTC. Residues: CASSPGTSLTYNEQFF.

The chain recombines TRBV10-3 with TRBJ2-1, with TRBD2 identical over 10 bases. The germline V gene has CDR1 ENHRY and CDR2 SYGVKD. This CDR3 has 16 amino acids. The ends lost 4 bases at V and 0 bases at J; junction bases unmatched: 3. CDR3 sequence: CAISGSSGSSYNEQFF. For the CDR3, the DNA is TGTGCCATCAGTGGCTCTAGCGGGAGCTCCTACAATGAGCAGTTCTTC.

This clonotype came up many times. The rearrangement links TRBV4-1 to TRBJ2-2; maybe TRBD1 (5 bases). This CDR3 contains 14 residues. With 0 bases removed from V and 5 bases from J, the gap between germline ends came to 7 bases. The germline V gene has CDR1 MGHRA and CDR2 YSYEKL. The CDR3 sequence: CASSQDYRTGELFF. The CDR3 coding sequence is TGCGCCAGCAGCCAAGATTACAGGACCGGGGAGCTGTTTTTT.

In regard to this clonotype: Since a much larger clone is just one base distant, this may be a read error. The limits of the CDR3 on the DNA are not certain, so only TCRdb's listed CDR3 is given. The chain links TRBV29-1 to TRBJ1-3. Germline values: CDR1 SQVTM, CDR2 ANQGSEA. The CDR3 is 11 amino acids in total, end residues counted. CDR3 in amino acids: CSVGNGNTTYF.

Details on this clonotype: Given a much more abundant clone one base away, this may be a read error. The CDR3 region is CASSSGGDYTF. CDR3 nucleotides: TGTGCCAGCAGCTCGGGAGGGGACTACACCTTC. The rearrangement uses TRBV5-4 and TRBJ1-2; the D gene is possibly TRBD1 (5 bases). The CDR3 has 11 residues. Germline loops: CDR1 SGHNT, CDR2 YYREEE (reference sequence). Trimming removed 3 bases from V and 10 bases from J, with 10 bases in between.

This clonotype was seen repeatedly, ten times or more. The rearrangement uses TRBV28 and TRBJ2-7; D is unclear. The CDR3 spans 12 residues. Germline V lookup: CDR1 MDHEN, CDR2 SYDVKM. V was shortened by 2 bases and J by 12 bases, with 14 bases between the two germline ends. CDR3 DNA sequence: TGTGCCAGCAGTTTACTTAGCTCTCCTAGGTACTTC. Its translation: CASSLLSSPRYF.

With regard to this clonotype: A much more abundant neighbour one base away suggests this may be a read error. The gene calls are TRBV14 and TRBJ2-1; no firm D call. CDR1 is SGHDN and CDR2 is FVKESK in the germline V gene. This CDR3 has 15 residues. Here the CDR3 DNA reads TGTCCCAGCAGCCAATTCCCAGTCTTACACAATGAGCAGTTCTTC. Translating gives CPSSQFPVLHNEQFF.

Remarks on this clonotype: A read error is likely, as this CDR3 ends without the conserved phenylalanine or tryptophan. The DNA is omitted, as the CDR3 cannot be located on it reliably, and the CDR3 follows TCRdb's listing. The chain carries TRBV6-5 and TRBJ1-2; TRBD1, the D gene given by the table, was not confirmed from the DNA. Per germline, CDR1 MNHEY and CDR2 SVGAGI. Ends included, the CDR3 has 14 residues. The CDR3: CASNPTATSYGYTL.

This clonotype was seen once. This chain links TRBV19 with TRBJ1-1; 8 bases are a match to TRBD1. CDR1 LNHDA and CDR2 SQIVND come from the germline V gene (reference sequence). The CDR3 extends over 15 amino acids. Trimming removed 5 bases from V and 5 bases from J; junction bases left unmatched: 10. CDR3 sequence (DNA): TGTGCCAGTAGTCCACAGGGGGTCACGGGGACTGAAGCTTTCTTT. Encoded protein: CASSPQGVTGTEAFF.

This chain connects TRBV7-9 to TRBJ2-7; 10 positions agree with TRBD2. CDR1 and CDR2 (germline): SEHNR, FQNEAQ (reference sequence). V shed 5 bases, J shed 4 bases, and the junction held 11 bases outside the gene matches. The CDR3 covers 16 residues. The CDR3 DNA is TGTGCCAGCAGCGAACCGAGCGGGAGGGCCTTATACGAGCAGTACTTC. It specifies CASSEPSGRALYEQYF.

A remark on this clonotype: One end of the junction varies from germline; a read error may be responsible. The rearrangement links TRBV4-3 to TRBJ2-7; D possibly matches TRBD1 or TRBD2 (6 bases each). Germline V gives CDR1 LGHNA, CDR2 YSLEER. The CDR3 sequence is 18 residues long. The CDR3 nucleotides read TGCGCCAACAGCCAAGACTCGGGGGCCTCTCTAAAATCCTACGAGCAGTACTTC. Translating it yields CANSQDSGASLKSYEQYF.

In its sample, this clonotype was seen many times. The chain couples TRBV4-1 to TRBJ2-7; perhaps TRBD2 as D (5 bases). With 4 bases removed from V and 3 bases from J, the gap between germline ends came to 10 bases. Germline CDR1 MGHRA, CDR2 YSYEKL. The length of the CDR3 is 13 residues. The CDR3 protein is CASSPVAGYEQYF. The CDR3 nucleotides are TGCGCCAGCAGCCCAGTTGCGGGCTACGAGCAGTACTTC.

Remarks on this clonotype: The missing conserved phenylalanine or tryptophan at the end of this CDR3 makes a read error likely. No DNA is shown, since the ends of the CDR3 on it are uncertain; the CDR3 is the one TCRdb lists. The chain has TRBV11-2 and TRBJ2-7; TRBD2, as called in the table, went unchecked against the DNA. The CDR3 comprises 15 residues, both ends counted. Germline V CDR1 and CDR2: SGHAT, FQNNGV. This chain's CDR3 is CASSLSRIAGDEQYY.

This clonotype has more than one count but fewer than ten. This chain uses TRBV6-6 with TRBJ1-1, with 7 positions matching TRBD1. Germline V gene lookup returns CDR1 MNHNY and CDR2 SVGAGI (reference sequence). The CDR3 runs 14 residues. V lost 2 bases and J lost 4; bases outside the gene matches: 4. CDR3 nucleotides: TGTGCCAGCAGTTACCAACCAGGGGGCACTGAAGCTTTCTTT. Translation gives CASSYQPGGTEAFF.

With regard to this clonotype: One end of the junction does not line up with germline, which may come from a read error. The genes are TRBV7-9 and TRBJ1-2; D might be TRBD1 (5 bases). Germline CDR1 is SEHNR and CDR2 is FQNEAQ (reference sequence). The CDR3 totals 14 residues. In DNA form, the CDR3 reads TGTGCTAGCGGGCACCCGGGGCAGGGATATGGCTACGCCTTC. Its protein product is CASGHPGQGYGYAF. The full variable domain, completed using reference TRBV7-9 and TRBJ1-2, is DTGVSQNPRHKITKRGQNVTFRCDPISEHNRLYWYRQTLGQGPEFLTYFQNEAQLEKSRLLSDRFSAERPKGSFSTLEIQRTEQGDSAMYLCASGHPGQGYGYAFGSGTRLTVV.

V gene TRBV30 combines with J gene TRBJ2-5; no definite D call. Germline assignment: CDR1 GTSNPN and CDR2 SVGIG (reference sequence). The germline V and J ends were trimmed by 1 base and 4 bases, with 13 bases remaining between them. The CDR3 spans 14 residues. The CDR3 loop is CAWSAFRIAETQYF. The CDR3 coding sequence is TGTGCCTGGAGTGCCTTCAGAATTGCAGAGACCCAGTACTTC.